This is a list of T cell receptor beta chains from one sample in a study of cytomegalovirus exposure and HLA in healthy donors. The repertoire was sequenced with immunoSEQ multiplex PCR; TCRdb's copy has only in-frame clones and lacks some. The repertoire consists of fewer than 150,000 clones, with over 75% occurring once and the leading ten covering about 2.3%. Sequenced: PBMCs. Receptors were obtained from a male donor in good health and CMV-seronegative. Both conserved end residues are part of each CDR3. D genes are given only for firm matches. Some rows mark clone size as missing; the rest say once, few, many or name a class of expanded clone.

clone_size,v_call,j_call,d_call,cdr3_nt,cdr3_aa
once,TRBV5-1,TRBJ2-3,NA,TGCGCCAGCAGCTTGGTAGGCAGGGTTAATGCAGATACGCAGTATTTT,CASSLVGRVNADTQYF
NA,TRBV11-2,TRBJ2-7,NA,TGTGCCAGCAGCTTGGAACAGGACTACGAGCAGTACTTC,CASSLEQDYEQYF
NA,TRBV5-1,TRBJ2-3,TRBD2,TGCGCCAGCAGCTTTGGCATCGGGAGGTTCACAGATACGCAGTATTTT,CASSFGIGRFTDTQYF
NA,TRBV4-1,TRBJ2-7,TRBD2,TGCGCCAGCAGCCTCGGGACTAGCGGGAGCGCACGCCTACGAGAGCAGTACTTC,CASSLGTSGSARLREQYF
NA,TRBV7-6,TRBJ1-2,NA,TGTGCCAGCAGCTTAGATCCAGGGGCTAATGGCTACACCTTC,CASSLDPGANGYTF
NA,TRBV27,TRBJ2-2,TRBD2,TGTGCCAGCAGTTTATTTGTAGCGGGAGCCGGGGAGCTGTTTTTT,CASSLFVAGAGELFF
NA,TRBV6-1,TRBJ2-7,NA,TGTGCCAGCAGTGAAGAGGAGGGGACTCTATCCTACGAGCAGTACTTC,CASSEEEGTLSYEQYF
NA,TRBV2,TRBJ1-2,TRBD1,TGTGCCGGGGACAGGGGCCTGGGTGGCTACACCTTC,CAGDRGLGGYTF
once,TRBV29-1,TRBJ1-2,NA,TGCAGCGTTGAAGATCCTAGCACTCTGGGTGGCTACACCTTC,CSVEDPSTLGGYTF
NA,TRBV5-4,TRBJ2-1,NA,TGTGCCAGCAGCTTGGCCAGGGCTAGTTATCTCAATGAGCAGTTCTTC,CASSLARASYLNEQFF
NA,TRBV28,TRBJ2-2,NA,TGTGCCAGCAGTTTCTTGGAGGGCCCCGGGGAGCTGTTTTTT,CASSFLEGPGELFF
NA,TRBV27,TRBJ2-7,NA,TGTGCCAGCAAACCCGCGAGGATTTCCTACGAGCAGTACTTC,CASKPARISYEQYF
NA,TRBV2,TRBJ2-5,NA,TGTGCCAGCGGCAGTGGGGGGGCAAGGGAGACCCAGTACTTC,CASGSGGARETQYF
NA,TRBV10-3,TRBJ2-3,TRBD2,TGTGCCATTTCCGGGACTAGCGGTAGCACAGATACGCAGTATTTT,CAISGTSGSTDTQYF
NA,TRBV11-2,TRBJ1-3,NA,TGTGCCAGCAGCTTAGCCGTCAGGGCCGGTCTCTCTGGAAACACCATATATTTT,CASSLAVRAGLSGNTIYF
NA,TRBV27,TRBJ2-7,TRBD2,TGTGCCAGCAGTTTGGAGATAGCGGGCTACGAGCAGTACTTC,CASSLEIAGYEQYF
NA,TRBV19,TRBJ2-2,TRBD1,TGTGCCACTAGAATGGGACAGTCGAACACCGGGGAGCTGTTTTTT,CATRMGQSNTGELFF
NA,TRBV5-6,TRBJ2-5,NA,TGTGCCAGCAGCTTGGGCCTAGCGGAGACCCAGTACTTC,CASSLGLAETQYF
NA,TRBV30,TRBJ2-7,TRBD2,TGTGCCTGGAGTGGGGGGACTAGCGGGACCCTGTTCGTAGGGCCCTACGAGCAGTACTTC,CAWSGGTSGTLFVGPYEQYF
NA,TRBV15,TRBJ2-1,TRBD1,TGTGCCACCAGCAGAGGGACAGGGCGGAATGAGCAGTTCTTC,CATSRGTGRNEQFF
NA,TRBV19,TRBJ2-2,NA,TGTGCCAGTAGTAGTATCCTAGCGCCCGGGGAGCTGTTTTTT,CASSSILAPGELFF
NA,TRBV28,TRBJ1-2,NA,TGTGCCAGCAGTTTTGGAGGAAACTATGGCTACACCTTC,CASSFGGNYGYTF
NA,TRBV11-2,TRBJ2-5,TRBD2,TGTGCCAGCAGCTCGAGATTTAGTCTAGCGGGGGTCGGGGAGACCCAGTACTTC,CASSSRFSLAGVGETQYF
NA,TRBV11-3,TRBJ1-1,NA,TGTGCCAGCAGCTCCAACACGAACACTGAAGCTTTCTTT,CASSSNTNTEAFF
NA,TRBV19,TRBJ2-2,TRBD2,TGTGCCAGTCCGTCAACGAGGGAGGGCTCAAGGGGCGGGGAGCTGTTTTTT,CASPSTREGSRGGELFF
NA,TRBV7-6,TRBJ1-1,NA,TGTGCCAGCAGCTTAGGAGGGTACAACACTGAAGCTTTCTTT,CASSLGGYNTEAFF
NA,TRBV2,TRBJ1-2,NA,TGTACCAGCAGTGATCCGGGGGGCTATGGCTACACCTTC,CTSSDPGGYGYTF
NA,TRBV27,TRBJ2-7,TRBD2,TGTGCCAGCAGTTTGGGAGGGCCAGTCTACAAGCAGTACTTC,CASSLGGPVYKQYF
NA,TRBV9,TRBJ2-1,NA,TGTGCCAGCAGCGTAGGTTGGCGGGGTTCCTACAATGAGCAGTTCTTC,CASSVGWRGSYNEQFF
NA,TRBV7-6,TRBJ1-1,NA,TGTGCCAGCAGCCCGACCGGCGGGAACACTGAAGCTTTCTTT,CASSPTGGNTEAFF
NA,TRBV6-5,TRBJ1-5,NA,TGTGCCAGCAGCCCCGTAGAGAATCAGCCCCAGCATTTT,CASSPVENQPQHF
NA,TRBV27,TRBJ2-2,TRBD2,TGTGCCAGCAGTTCTCCGACTAGCGGGAGGGCCGGGGAGCTGTTTTTT,CASSSPTSGRAGELFF
NA,TRBV2,TRBJ2-7,NA,TGTGCCAGCATTGTCCGGGGAAGCTCCTACGAGCAGTACTTC,CASIVRGSSYEQYF
NA,TRBV9,TRBJ2-7,NA,TGTGCCAGCAGCGTGACTGGACTGGGCGGCTACGAGCAGTACTTC,CASSVTGLGGYEQYF
NA,TRBV7-3,TRBJ2-7,TRBD2,TGTGCCAGCAGCTTATTGGGGGGGTACGAGCAGTACTTC,CASSLLGGYEQYF
once,TRBV6-4,TRBJ2-3,NA,TGTGCCAGCAGTGACTCGATTCGGGATACGCAGTATTTT,CASSDSIRDTQYF
NA,TRBV19,TRBJ2-7,TRBD1,TGTGCCAGTAGTCCCTGGGACAGGGGACCGGGTGAGCAGTACTTC,CASSPWDRGPGEQYF
once,TRBV11-1,TRBJ2-5,TRBD1,TGTGCCAGCAGCTTACCAGGGGGCCCCTCCTTGTACCAAGAGACCCAGTACTTC,CASSLPGGPSLYQETQYF
NA,TRBV6-5,TRBJ2-3,NA,TGTGCCAGCACTCTTATCAGGTCGAATACGCAGTATTTT,CASTLIRSNTQYF
NA,TRBV9,TRBJ2-1,TRBD2,TGTGCCAGCAGCCATCCTAGGACTAGCGTTCAAGTGGCCTACAATGAGCAGTTCTTC,CASSHPRTSVQVAYNEQFF
NA,TRBV5-1,TRBJ2-5,NA,TGCGCCAGCAGCCGCGGGGGATTCGGCGGACAGCAAGAGACCCAGTACTTC,CASSRGGFGGQQETQYF
NA,TRBV6-1,TRBJ2-7,NA,TGTGCCAGCAGTGAAGCATGGAGATCCTACGAGCAGTACTTC,CASSEAWRSYEQYF
NA,TRBV18,TRBJ2-5,TRBD2,TGTGCCAGCTCACCACCGCGGGGGGAGACCCAGTACTTC,CASSPPRGETQYF
NA,TRBV9,TRBJ1-4,TRBD1,TGTGCCAGCAGCTCAGGGGGAAGGAATAATGAAAAACTGTTTTTT,CASSSGGRNNEKLFF
few,TRBV5-6,TRBJ2-7,TRBD2,TGTGCCAGCAGCCGCCCCGGCGGGGGGCCCTACGAGCAGTACTTC,CASSRPGGGPYEQYF
few,TRBV18,TRBJ1-4,NA,TGTGCCAGCTCACGAGACGGGAATGAAAAACTGTTTTTT,CASSRDGNEKLFF
once,TRBV28,TRBJ2-7,TRBD2,TGTGCCAGCAGTCCTCGTAGCGGGAGGGGCTCCTACGAGCAGTACTTC,CASSPRSGRGSYEQYF
NA,TRBV27,TRBJ2-1,TRBD2,TGTGCCAGCCCGAGGACTAGCGGAGCGGGCTCGCTCAATGAGCAGTTCTTC,CASPRTSGAGSLNEQFF
NA,TRBV30,TRBJ2-1,NA,TGTGCCTGGAGTGTCGGGATAGCAAATAATCAGTTCTTC,CAWSVGIANNQFF
once,TRBV6-5,TRBJ2-7,TRBD2,TGTGCCAGCAGTTACCCTGGACTAGCGGGAACCTACGAGCAGTACTTC,CASSYPGLAGTYEQYF
NA,TRBV6-1,TRBJ1-3,NA,TGTGCCAGCAGTGAAGGGGGGGAGGCTGGAAACACCATATATTTT,CASSEGGEAGNTIYF
NA,TRBV5-1,TRBJ1-4,NA,TGCGCCAGCAGCTTGGGGTCCGCAGCAACTAATGAAAAACTGTTTTTT,CASSLGSAATNEKLFF
NA,TRBV5-4,TRBJ1-2,NA,TGTGCCAGCAGTCCGCCCTCAGGGGAAGCTAACTATGGCTACACCTTC,CASSPPSGEANYGYTF
NA,TRBV6-5,TRBJ1-5,TRBD1,TGTGCCACCGCCCCCGGGACAGGCCCCAATCAGCCCCAGCATTTT,CATAPGTGPNQPQHF